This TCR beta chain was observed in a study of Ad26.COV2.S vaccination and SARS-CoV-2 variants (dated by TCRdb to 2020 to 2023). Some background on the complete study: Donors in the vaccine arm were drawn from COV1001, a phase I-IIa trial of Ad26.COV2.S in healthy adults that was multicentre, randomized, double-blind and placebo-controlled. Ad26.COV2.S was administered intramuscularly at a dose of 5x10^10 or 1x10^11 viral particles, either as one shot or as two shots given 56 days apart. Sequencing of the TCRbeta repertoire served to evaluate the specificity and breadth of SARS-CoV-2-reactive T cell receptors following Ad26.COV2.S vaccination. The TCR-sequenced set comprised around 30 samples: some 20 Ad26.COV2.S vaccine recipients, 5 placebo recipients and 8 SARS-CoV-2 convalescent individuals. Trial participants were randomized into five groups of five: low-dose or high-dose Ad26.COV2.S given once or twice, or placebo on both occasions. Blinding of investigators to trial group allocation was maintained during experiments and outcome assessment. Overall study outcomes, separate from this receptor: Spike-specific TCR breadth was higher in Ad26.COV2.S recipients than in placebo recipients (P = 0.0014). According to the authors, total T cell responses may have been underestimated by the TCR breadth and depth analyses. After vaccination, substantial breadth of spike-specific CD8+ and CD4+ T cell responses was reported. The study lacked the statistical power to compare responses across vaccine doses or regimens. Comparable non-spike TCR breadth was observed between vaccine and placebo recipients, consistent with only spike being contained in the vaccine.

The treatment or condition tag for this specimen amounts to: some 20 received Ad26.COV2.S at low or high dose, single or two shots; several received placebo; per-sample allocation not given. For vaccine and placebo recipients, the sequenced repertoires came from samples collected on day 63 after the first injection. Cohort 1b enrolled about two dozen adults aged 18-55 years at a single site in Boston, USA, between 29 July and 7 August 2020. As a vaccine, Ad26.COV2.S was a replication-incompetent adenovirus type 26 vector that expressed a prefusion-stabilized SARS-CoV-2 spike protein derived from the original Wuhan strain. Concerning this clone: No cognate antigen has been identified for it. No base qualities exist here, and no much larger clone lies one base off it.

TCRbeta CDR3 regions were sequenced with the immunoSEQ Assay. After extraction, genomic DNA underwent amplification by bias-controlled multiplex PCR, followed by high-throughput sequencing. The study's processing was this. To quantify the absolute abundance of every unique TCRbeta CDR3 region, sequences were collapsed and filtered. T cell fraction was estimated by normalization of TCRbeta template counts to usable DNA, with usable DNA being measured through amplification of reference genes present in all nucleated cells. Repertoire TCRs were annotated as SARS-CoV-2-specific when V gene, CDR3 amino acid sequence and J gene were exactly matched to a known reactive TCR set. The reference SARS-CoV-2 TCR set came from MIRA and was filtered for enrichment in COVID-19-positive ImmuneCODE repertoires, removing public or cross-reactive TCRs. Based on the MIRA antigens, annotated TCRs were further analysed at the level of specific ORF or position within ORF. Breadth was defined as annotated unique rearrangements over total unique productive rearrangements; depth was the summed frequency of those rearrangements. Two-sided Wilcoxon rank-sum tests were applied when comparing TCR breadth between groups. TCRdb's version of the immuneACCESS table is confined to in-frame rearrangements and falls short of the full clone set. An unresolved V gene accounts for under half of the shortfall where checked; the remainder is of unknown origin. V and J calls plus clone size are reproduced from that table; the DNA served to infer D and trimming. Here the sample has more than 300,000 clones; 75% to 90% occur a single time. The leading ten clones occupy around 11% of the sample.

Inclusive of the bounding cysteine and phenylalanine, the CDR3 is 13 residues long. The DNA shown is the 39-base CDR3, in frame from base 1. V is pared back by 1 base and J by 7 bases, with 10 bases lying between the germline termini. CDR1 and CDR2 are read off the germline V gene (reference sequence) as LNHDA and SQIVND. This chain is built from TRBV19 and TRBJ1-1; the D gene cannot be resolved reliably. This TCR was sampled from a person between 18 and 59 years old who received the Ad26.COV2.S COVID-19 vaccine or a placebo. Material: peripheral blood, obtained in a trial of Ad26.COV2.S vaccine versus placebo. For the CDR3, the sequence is CASSIVVDVEAFF. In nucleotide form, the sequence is TGTGCCAGTAGTATAGTGGTGGATGTTGAAGCTTTCTTT.